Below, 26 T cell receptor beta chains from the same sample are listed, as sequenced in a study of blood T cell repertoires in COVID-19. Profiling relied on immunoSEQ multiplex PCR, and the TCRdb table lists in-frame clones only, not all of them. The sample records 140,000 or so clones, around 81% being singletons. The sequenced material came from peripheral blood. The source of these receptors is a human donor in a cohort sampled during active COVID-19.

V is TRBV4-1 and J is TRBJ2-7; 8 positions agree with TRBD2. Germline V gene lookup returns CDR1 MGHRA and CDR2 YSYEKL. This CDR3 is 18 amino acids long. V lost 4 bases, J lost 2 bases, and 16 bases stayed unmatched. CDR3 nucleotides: TGCGCCAGCAGCCCCGCCCAATTGGGTCAGCGGGAGCCCTACGAGCAGTACTTC. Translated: CASSPAQLGQREPYEQYF.

The CDR3 DNA follows: TGCGCCAGCAGCCAAGATCAGGCCGGGAGATCCTACAATGAGCAGTTCTTC. Protein: CASSQDQAGRSYNEQFF. The genes are TRBV4-1 and TRBJ2-1; possible D gene TRBD2, 6 bases. The V end was cut by 0 bases, the J end by 1 base, with 13 bases between. The germline V gene has CDR1 MGHRA and CDR2 YSYEKL. CDR3 length: 17 residues.

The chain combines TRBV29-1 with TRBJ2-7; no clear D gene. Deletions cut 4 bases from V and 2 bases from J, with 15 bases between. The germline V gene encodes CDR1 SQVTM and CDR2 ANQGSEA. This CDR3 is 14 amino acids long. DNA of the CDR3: TGCAGCGTTGCTGGTCTACTTAGCACCTACGAGCAGTACTTC. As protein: CSVAGLLSTYEQYF.

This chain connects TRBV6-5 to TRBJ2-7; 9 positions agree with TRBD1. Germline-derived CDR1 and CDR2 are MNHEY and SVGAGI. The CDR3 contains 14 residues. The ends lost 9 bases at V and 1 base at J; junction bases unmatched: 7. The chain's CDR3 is CASARQGGSYEQYF. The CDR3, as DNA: TGTGCCAGTGCGAGACAGGGGGGATCCTACGAGCAGTACTTC.

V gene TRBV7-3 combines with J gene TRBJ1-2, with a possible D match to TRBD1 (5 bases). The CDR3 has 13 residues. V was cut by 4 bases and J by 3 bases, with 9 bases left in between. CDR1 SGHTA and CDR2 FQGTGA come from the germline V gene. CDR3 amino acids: CASSSGGDYGYTF. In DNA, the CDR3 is TGTGCCAGCAGCTCCGGGGGGGACTATGGCTACACCTTC.

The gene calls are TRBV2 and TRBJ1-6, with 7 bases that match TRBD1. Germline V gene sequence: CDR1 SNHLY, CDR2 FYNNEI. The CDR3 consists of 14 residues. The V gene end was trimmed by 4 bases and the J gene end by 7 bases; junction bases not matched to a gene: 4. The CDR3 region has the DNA TGTGCCAGCAGTGTCCCGACAGGGAATTCACCCCTCCACTTT. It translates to CASSVPTGNSPLHF.

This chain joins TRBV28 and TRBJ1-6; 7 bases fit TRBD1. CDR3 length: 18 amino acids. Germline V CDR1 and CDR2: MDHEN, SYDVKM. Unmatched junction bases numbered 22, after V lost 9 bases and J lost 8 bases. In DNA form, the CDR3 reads TGTGCCAGTAGTAGACCGGGACAGATGTTTATACGGGATTCACCCCTCCACTTT. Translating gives CASSRPGQMFIRDSPLHF.

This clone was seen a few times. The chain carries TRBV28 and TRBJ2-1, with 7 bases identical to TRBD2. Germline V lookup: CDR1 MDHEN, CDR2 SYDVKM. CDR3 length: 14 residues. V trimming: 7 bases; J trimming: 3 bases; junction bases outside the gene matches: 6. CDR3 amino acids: CASITGGSYNEQFF. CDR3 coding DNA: TGTGCCAGCATCACCGGGGGGAGCTACAATGAGCAGTTCTTC.

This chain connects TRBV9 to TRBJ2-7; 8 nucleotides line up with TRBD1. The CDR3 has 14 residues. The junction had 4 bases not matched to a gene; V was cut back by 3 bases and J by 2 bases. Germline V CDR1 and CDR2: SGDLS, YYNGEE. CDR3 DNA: TGTGCCAGCAGCGAGGGACAGGTAACCTACGAGCAGTACTTC. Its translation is CASSEGQVTYEQYF.

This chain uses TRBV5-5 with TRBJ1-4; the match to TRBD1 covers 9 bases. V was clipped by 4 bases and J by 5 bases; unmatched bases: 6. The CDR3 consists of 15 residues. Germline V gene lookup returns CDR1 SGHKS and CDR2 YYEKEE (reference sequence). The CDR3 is CASSMAGTGNEKLFF. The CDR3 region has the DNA TGTGCCAGCAGCATGGCGGGGACAGGGAATGAAAAACTGTTTTTT.

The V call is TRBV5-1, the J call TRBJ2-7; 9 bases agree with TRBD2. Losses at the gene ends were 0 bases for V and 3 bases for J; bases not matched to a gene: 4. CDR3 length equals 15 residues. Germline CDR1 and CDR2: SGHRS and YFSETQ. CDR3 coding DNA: TGCGCCAGCAGCTTGGGTGCTAGCGGGAACTACGAGCAGTACTTC. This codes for CASSLGASGNYEQYF.

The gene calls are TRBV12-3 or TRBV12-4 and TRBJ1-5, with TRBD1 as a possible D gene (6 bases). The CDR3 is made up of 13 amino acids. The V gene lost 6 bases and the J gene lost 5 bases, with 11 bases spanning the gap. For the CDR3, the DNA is TGTGCCAGCAGCCCCGGGGGGCATCAGCCCCAGCATTTT. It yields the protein CASSPGGHQPQHF.

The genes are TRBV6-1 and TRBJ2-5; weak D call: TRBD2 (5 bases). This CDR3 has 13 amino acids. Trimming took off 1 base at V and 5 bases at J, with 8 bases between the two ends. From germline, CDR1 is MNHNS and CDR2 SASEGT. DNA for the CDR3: TGTGCCAGCAGTGAAGTGCGGAGGGAGACCCAGTACTTC. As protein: CASSEVRRETQYF.

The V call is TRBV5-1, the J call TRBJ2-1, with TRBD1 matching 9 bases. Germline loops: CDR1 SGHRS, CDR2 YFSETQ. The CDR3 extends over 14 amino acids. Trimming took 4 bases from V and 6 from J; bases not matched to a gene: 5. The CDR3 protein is CASSRDRALNEQFF. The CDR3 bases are TGCGCCAGCAGCCGGGACAGGGCTCTCAATGAGCAGTTCTTC. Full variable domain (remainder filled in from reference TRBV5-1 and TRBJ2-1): KAGVTQTPRYLIKTRGQQVTLSCSPISGHRSVSWYQQTPGQGLQFLFEYFSETQRNKGNFPGRFSGRQFSNSRSEMNVSTLELGDSALYLCASSRDRALNEQFFGPGTRLTVL.

The CDR3 region is CASSFRQGATYEQYF. DNA of the CDR3: TGTGCCAGCAGTTTTCGACAGGGTGCTACCTACGAGCAGTACTTC. This rearrangement joins TRBV27 to TRBJ2-7, with 7 bases fitting TRBD1. This CDR3 comprises 15 residues. V was clipped by 3 bases and J by 2 bases; unmatched bases: 7. Germline V CDR1 and CDR2: MNHEY, SMNVEV (reference sequence).

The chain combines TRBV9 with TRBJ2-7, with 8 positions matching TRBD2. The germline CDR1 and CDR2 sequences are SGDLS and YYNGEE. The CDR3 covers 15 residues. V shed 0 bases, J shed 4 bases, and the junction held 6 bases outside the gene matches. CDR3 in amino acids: CASSVAASGFYEQYF. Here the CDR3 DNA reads TGTGCCAGCAGCGTAGCGGCTAGCGGGTTTTACGAGCAGTACTTC.

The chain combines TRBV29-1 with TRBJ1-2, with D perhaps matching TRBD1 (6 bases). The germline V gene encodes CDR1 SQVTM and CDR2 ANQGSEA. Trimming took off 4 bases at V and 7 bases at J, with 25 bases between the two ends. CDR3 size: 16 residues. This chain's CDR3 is CSVGNRGAIYGGGYTF. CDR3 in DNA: TGCAGCGTTGGGAATCGGGGGGCCATTTACGGAGGTGGCTACACCTTC.

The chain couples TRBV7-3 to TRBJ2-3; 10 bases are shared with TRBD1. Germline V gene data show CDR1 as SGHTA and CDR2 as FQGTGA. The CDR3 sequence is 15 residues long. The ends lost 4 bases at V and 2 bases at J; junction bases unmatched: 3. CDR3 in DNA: TGTGCCAGCAGCTCGACAGGGGGCCCCACAGATACGCAGTATTTT. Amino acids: CASSSTGGPTDTQYF.

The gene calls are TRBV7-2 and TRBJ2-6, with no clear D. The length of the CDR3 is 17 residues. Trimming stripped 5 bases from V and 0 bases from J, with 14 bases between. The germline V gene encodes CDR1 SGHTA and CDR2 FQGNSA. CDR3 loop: CASSIGSAASGANVLTF. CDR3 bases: TGTGCCAGCAGCATCGGGTCCGCGGCCTCTGGGGCCAACGTCCTGACTTTC.

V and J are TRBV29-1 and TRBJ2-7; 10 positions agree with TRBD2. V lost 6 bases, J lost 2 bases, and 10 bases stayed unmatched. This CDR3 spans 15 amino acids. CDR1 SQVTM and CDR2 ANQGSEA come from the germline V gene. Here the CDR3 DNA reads TGCAGCGTGGAACTCGGGACTAGCGCGACCTACGAGCAGTACTTC. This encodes CSVELGTSATYEQYF.

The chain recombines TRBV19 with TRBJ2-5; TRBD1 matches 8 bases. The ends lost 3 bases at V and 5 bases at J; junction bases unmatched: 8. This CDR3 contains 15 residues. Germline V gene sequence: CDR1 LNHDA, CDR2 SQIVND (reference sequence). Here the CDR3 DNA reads TGTGCCAGTAGTATCTCAAACACAGGGGGTGAGACCCAGTACTTC. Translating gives CASSISNTGGETQYF.

The CDR3 nucleotides are TGTGCCAGCAGCTTAGAGGGGACAGGGACAGAAGCTTTCTTT. Protein: CASSLEGTGTEAFF. The chain recombines TRBV7-9 with TRBJ1-1; 9 bases match TRBD1. CDR3 size: 14 residues. J gave up 8 bases and V 1 base, and 5 bases lay outside the gene matches. Germline V gene data show CDR1 as SEHNR and CDR2 as FQNEAQ (reference sequence).

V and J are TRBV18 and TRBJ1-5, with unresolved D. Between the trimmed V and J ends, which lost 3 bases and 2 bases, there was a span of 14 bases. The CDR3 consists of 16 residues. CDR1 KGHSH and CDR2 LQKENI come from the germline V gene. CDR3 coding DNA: TGTGCCAGCTCACCGGTCAACAACGGGGGCAATCAGCCCCAGCATTTT. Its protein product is CASSPVNNGGNQPQHF.

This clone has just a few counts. In nucleotides, the CDR3 is TGTGCCAGCAGTAAACAGATGAACACTGAAGCTTTCTTT. Its protein product is CASSKQMNTEAFF. This chain connects TRBV27 to TRBJ1-1; no clear D. V lost 5 bases to trimming and J lost 0 bases, with 7 bases between them. Germline V gene lookup returns CDR1 MNHEY and CDR2 SMNVEV (reference sequence). The CDR3 contains 13 residues.

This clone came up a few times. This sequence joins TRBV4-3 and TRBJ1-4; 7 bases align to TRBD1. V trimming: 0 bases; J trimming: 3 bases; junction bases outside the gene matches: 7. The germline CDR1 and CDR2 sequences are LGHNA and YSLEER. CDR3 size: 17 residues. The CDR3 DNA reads TGCGCCAGCAGCCAAGATCAGGGGACAGCTGCTAATGAAAAACTGTTTTTT. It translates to CASSQDQGTAANEKLFF.

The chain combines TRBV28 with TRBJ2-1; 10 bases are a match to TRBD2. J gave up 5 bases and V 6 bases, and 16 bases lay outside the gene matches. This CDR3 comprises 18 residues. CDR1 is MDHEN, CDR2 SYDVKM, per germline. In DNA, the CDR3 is TGTGCCAGCAGCATTGGGGGGGGATGGACTAGCGGCAACAATGAGCAGTTCTTC. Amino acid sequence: CASSIGGGWTSGNNEQFF.